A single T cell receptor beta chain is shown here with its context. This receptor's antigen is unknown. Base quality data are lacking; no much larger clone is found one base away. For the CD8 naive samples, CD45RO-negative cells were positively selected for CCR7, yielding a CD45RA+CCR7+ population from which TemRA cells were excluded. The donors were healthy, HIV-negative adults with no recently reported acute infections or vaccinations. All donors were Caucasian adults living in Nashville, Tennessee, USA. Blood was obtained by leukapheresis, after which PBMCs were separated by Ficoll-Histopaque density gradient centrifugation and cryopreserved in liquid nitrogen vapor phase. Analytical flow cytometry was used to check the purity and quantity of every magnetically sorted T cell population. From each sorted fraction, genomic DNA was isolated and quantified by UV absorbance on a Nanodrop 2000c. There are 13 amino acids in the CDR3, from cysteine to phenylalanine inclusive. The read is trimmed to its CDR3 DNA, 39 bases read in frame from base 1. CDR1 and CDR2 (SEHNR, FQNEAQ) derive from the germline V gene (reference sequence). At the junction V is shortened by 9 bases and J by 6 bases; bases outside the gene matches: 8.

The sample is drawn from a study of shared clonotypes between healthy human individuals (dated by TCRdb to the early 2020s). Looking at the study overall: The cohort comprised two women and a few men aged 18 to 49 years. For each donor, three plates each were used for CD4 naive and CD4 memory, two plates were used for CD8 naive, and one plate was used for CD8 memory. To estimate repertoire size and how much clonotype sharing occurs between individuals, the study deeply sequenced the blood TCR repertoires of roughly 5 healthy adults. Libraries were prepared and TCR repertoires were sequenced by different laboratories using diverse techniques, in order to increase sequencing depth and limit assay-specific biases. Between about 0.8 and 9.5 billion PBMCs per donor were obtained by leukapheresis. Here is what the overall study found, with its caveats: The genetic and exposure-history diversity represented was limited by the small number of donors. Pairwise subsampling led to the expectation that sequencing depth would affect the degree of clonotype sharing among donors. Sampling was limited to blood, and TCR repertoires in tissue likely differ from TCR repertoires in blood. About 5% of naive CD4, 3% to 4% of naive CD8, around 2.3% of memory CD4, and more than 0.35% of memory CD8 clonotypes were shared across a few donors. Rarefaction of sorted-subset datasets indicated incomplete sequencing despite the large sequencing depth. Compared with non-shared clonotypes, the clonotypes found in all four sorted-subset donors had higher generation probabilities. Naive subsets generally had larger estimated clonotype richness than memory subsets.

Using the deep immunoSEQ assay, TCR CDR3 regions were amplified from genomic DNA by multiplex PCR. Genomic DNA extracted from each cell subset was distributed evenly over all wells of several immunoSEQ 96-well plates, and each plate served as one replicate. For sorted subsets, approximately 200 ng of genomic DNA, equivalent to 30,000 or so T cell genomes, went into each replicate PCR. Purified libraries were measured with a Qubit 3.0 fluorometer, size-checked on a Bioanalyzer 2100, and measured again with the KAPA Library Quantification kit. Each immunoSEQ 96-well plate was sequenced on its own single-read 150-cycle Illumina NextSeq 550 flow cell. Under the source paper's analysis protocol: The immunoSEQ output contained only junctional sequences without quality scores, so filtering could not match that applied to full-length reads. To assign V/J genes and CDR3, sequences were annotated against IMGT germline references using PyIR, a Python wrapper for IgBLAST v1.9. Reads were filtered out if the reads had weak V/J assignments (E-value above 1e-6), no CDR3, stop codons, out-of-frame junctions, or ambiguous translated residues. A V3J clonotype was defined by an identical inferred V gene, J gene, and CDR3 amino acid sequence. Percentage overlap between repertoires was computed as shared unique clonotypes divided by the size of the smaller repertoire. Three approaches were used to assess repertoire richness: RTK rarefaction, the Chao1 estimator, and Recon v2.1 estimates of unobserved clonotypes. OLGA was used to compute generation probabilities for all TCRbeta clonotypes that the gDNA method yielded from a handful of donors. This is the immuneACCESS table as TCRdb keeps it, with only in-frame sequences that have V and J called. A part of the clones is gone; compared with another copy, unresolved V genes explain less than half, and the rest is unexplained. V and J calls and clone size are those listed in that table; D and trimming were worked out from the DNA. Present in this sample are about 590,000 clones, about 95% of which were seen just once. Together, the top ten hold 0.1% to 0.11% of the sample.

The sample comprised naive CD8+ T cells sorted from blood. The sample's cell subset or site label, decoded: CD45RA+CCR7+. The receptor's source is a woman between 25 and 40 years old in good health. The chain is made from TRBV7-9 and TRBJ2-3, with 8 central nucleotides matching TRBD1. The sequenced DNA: TGTGCCAGTGACAGGGGACTTGAGGATACGCAGTATTTT. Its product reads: CASDRGLEDTQYF.